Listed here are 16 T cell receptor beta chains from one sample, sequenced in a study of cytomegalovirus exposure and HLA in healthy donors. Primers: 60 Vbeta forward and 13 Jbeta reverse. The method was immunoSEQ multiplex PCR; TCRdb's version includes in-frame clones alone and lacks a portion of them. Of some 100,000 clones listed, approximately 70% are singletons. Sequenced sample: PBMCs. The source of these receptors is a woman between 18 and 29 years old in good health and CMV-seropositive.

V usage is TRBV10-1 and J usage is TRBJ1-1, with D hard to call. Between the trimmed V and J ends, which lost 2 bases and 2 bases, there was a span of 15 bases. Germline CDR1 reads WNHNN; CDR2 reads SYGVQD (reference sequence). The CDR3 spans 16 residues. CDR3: CASSEREGEDNTEAFF. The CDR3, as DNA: TGCGCCAGCAGTGAGCGGGAGGGAGAAGATAACACTGAAGCTTTCTTT.

This CDR3 reads CASSPGTSSDTQYF. The CDR3 nucleotides are TGTGCCAGCAGCCCCGGGACTAGCTCCGATACGCAGTATTTT. The gene calls are TRBV6-4 and TRBJ2-3, with 9 bases that match TRBD2. The CDR3 covers 14 residues. V lost 6 bases to trimming and J lost 6 bases; unmatched junction nucleotides: 7. Germline V gene lookup returns CDR1 MRHNA and CDR2 SNTAGT.

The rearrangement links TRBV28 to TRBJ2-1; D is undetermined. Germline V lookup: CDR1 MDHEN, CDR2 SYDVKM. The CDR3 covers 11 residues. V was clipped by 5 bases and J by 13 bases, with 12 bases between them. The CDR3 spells CASSESRFQFF. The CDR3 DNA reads TGTGCCAGCAGTGAGAGTAGATTCCAGTTCTTC.

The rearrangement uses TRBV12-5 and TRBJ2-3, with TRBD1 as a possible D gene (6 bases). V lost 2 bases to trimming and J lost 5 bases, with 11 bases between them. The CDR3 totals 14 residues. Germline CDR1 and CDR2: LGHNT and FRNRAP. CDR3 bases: TGTGCTAGTGGTTTGTCAGGGGTTCGAGATACGCAGTATTTT. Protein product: CASGLSGVRDTQYF.

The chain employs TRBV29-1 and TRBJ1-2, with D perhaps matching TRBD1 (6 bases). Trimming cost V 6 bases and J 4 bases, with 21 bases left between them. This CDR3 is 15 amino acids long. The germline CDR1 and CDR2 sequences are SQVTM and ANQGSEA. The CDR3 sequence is CSVAGPQGGGYGYTF. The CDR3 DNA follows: TGCAGCGTAGCCGGCCCCCAAGGGGGGGGCTATGGCTACACCTTC.

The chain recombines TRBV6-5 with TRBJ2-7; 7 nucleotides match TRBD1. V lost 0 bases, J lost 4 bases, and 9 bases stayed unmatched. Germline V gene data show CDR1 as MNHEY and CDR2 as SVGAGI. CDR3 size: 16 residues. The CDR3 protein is CASSYSRAGGAYEQYF. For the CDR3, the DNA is TGTGCCAGCAGTTACTCTCGAGCAGGGGGAGCTTACGAGCAGTACTTC.

Here the CDR3 reads CASSLDRSGSYEQYF. DNA of the CDR3: TGTGCCAGCAGCCTCGACAGGTCCGGCTCCTACGAGCAGTACTTC. This chain joins TRBV7-2 and TRBJ2-7, with D perhaps matching TRBD1 (6 bases). V lost 5 bases and J 0 bases, leaving 14 bases between the germline ends. This CDR3 has 15 residues. Per germline, CDR1 SGHTA and CDR2 FQGNSA. Supplemented by reference TRBV7-2 and TRBJ2-7, the full variable domain reads GAGVSQSPSNKVTEKGKDVELRCDPISGHTALYWYRQSLGQGLEFLIYFQGNSAPDKSGLPSDRFSAERTGGSVSTLTIQRTQQEDSAVYLCASSLDRSGSYEQYFGPGTRLTVT.

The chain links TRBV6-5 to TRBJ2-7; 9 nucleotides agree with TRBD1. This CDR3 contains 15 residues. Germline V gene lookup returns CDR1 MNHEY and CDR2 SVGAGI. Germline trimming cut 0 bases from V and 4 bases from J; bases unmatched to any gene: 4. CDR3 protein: CASSYSRDRAYEQYF. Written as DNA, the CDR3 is TGTGCCAGCAGTTACTCCCGGGACAGGGCTTACGAGCAGTACTTC.

Written as DNA, the CDR3 is TGCGCCAGCAGCTACCAGCGGGAGCTCGGCACAGATACGCAGTATTTT. Translating it yields CASSYQRELGTDTQYF. The V gene is TRBV4-3, the J gene TRBJ2-3, with 8 nucleotides matching TRBD2. Germline CDR1 and CDR2: LGHNA and YSLEER. This CDR3 comprises 16 residues. Germline trimming cut 5 bases from V and 1 base from J; bases unmatched to any gene: 8.

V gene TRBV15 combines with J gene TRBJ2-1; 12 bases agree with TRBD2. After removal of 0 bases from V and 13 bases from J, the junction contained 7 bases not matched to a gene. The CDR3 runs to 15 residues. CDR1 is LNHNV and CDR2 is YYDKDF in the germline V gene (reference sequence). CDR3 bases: TGTGCCACCAGCAGAGATAGGGCTAGCGGGAGGGAACAGTTCTTC. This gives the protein CATSRDRASGREQFF.

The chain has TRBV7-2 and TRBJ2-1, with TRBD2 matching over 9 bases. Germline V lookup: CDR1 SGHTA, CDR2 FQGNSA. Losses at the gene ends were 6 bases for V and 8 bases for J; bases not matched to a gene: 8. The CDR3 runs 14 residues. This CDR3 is CASSSPGLAYEQFF. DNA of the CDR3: TGTGCCAGCAGTTCCCCGGGACTAGCATATGAGCAGTTCTTC.

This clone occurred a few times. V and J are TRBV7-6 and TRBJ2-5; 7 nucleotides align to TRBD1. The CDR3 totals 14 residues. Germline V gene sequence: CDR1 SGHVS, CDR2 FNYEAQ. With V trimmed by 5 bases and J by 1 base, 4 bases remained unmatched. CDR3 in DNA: TGTGCCAGCAGCCCAGGGACAGTCCAAGAGACCCAGTACTTC. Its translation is CASSPGTVQETQYF.

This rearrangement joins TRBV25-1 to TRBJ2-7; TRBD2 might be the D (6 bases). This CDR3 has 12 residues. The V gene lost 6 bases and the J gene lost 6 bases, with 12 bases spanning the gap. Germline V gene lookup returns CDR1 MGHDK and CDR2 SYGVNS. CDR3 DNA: TGTGCCAGCAGGGTATCAGCGGGCGAGCAGTACTTC. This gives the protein CASRVSAGEQYF.

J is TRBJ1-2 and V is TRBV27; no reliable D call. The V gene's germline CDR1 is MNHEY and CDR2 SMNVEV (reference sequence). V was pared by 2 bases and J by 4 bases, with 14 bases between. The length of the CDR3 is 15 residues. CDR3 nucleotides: TGTGCCAGCAGTTTAAGCCAGGCCACCCTCTATGGCTACACCTTC. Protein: CASSLSQATLYGYTF.

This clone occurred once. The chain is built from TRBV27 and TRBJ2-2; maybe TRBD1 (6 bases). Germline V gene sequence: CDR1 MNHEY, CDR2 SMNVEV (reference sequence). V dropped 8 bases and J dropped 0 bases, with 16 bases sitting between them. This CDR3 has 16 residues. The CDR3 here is CASARGSRSNTGELFF. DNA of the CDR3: TGTGCCAGCGCTAGGGGGAGTAGATCGAACACCGGGGAGCTGTTTTTT.

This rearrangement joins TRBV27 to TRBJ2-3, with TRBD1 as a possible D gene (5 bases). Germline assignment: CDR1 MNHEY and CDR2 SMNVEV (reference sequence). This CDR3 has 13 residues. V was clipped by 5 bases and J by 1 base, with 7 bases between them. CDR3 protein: CASSDRRTDTQYF. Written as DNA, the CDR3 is TGTGCCAGCAGTGACAGACGCACAGATACGCAGTATTTT.